The rows below give T cell receptor beta chains drawn from one sample of a study of T cells in Graves' hyperthyroidism and ophthalmopathy. TCRdb used MiXCR to reprocess the multiplex PCR reads, holding one entry per CDR3 protein. In the table there are around 360,000 distinct CDR3 sequences, around 15% of which are singletons. Input material: blood. The origin of the receptors is a woman aged 55-70 years with Graves' ophthalmopathy. The CDR3 runs from the conserved cysteine through the conserved F or W. The D gene is left open where the match is weak. Clone size is given for some rows only: seen once, a few or many times, or a class if the clone is expanded.

>TRBJ1-6|-|TRBV28|few
CASTAWGLYNSPLHF
TGTGCCAGCACGGCCTGGGGACTTTATAATTCACCCCTCCACTTT
>TRBJ2-7|TRBD2|TRBV7-9|many
CASSLGGLAGGASYEQYF
TGTGCCAGCAGCCTAGGGGGACTAGCGGGAGGGGCATCCTACGAGCAGTACTTC
>TRBJ2-1|-|TRBV28|many
CASSSGTEIKNKQFF
TGTGCCAGCAGTTCCGGGACCGAGATTAAGAATAAGCAGTTCTTC
>TRBJ2-5|TRBD2|TRBV11-1|many
CASSFAGGPRETQYF
TGTGCCAGCAGCTTCGCGGGAGGGCCTCGGGAGACCCAGTACTTC
>TRBJ2-3|-|TRBV9|once
CASSVENGDTQYF
TGTGCCAGCAGCGTAGAGAACGGAGATACGCAGTATTTT
>TRBJ2-3|-|TRBV11-2|many
CASSLDRGSTDTQYF
TGTGCCAGCAGCTTAGATCGCGGTAGCACAGATACGCAGTATTTT
>TRBJ2-3|-|TRBV3-1|many
CASSQERPRKYF
TGTGCCAGCAGCCAAGAGCGACCGCGGAAGTATTTT
>TRBJ1-2|TRBD1|TRBV28|-
CASSPDRSRGYTF
TGTGCCAGCAGTCCGGACAGGTCTAGGGGCTACACCTTC
>TRBJ2-2|-|TRBV10-3|few
CAISSGTQNTGELFF
TGTGCCATCAGCTCAGGGACTCAGAACACCGGGGAGCTGTTTTTT
>TRBJ2-3|TRBD2|TRBV5-1|-
CATKLVSGGPGDTQYF
TGCGCCACTAAATTGGTATCGGGAGGGCCAGGAGATACGCAGTATTTT
>TRBJ1-5|-|TRBV28|-
CASSFWGASNQPQHF
TGTGCCAGCAGTTTTTGGGGGGCGAGCAATCAGCCCCAGCATTTT
>TRBJ2-2|TRBD1|TRBV10-1|-
CASSDTGAITGELFF
TGCGCCAGCAGTGATACAGGGGCTATCACCGGGGAGCTGTTTTTT
>TRBJ2-2|-|TRBV6-2/TRBV6-3|few
CASRAGGGTGELFF
TGTGCCAGCAGAGCAGGGGGAGGCACCGGGGAGCTGTTTTTT
>TRBJ1-2|-|TRBV12-3/TRBV12-4|many
CASRPGRKYYGYTF
TGTGCCAGCAGGCCAGGACGGAAGTACTATGGCTACACCTTC
>TRBJ2-1|-|TRBV7-2|many
CASSLAGTNLFGQFF
TGTGCCAGCAGCTTAGCCGGGACGAACCTCTTTGGGCAGTTCTTC
>TRBJ2-1|TRBD2|TRBV7-2|many
CASSLVLAGGNNEQFF
TGTGCCAGCAGCCTAGTACTAGCGGGAGGGAACAATGAGCAGTTCTTC
>TRBJ2-7|-|TRBV5-6|-
CASSFRPARYEQYF
TGTGCCAGCAGCTTCCGACCCGCTCGCTACGAGCAGTACTTC
>TRBJ2-7|-|TRBV20-1|many
CSARESAGEQYF
TGCAGTGCTAGGGAGTCCGCGGGAGAGCAGTACTTC
>TRBJ2-1|-|TRBV4-1|-
CASSQEGLRPSPYNEQFF
TGCGCCAGCAGCCAAGAGGGCCTCAGGCCGAGCCCCTACAATGAGCAGTTCTTC
>TRBJ2-7|TRBD1|TRBV29-1|-
CSARGQGGYEQYF
TGCAGCGCCAGAGGACAGGGTGGATACGAGCAGTACTTC
>TRBJ2-1|-|TRBV5-1|many
CASSLAAVSYNEQFF
TGCGCCAGCAGCTTGGCAGCCGTCTCCTACAATGAGCAGTTCTTC
>TRBJ2-1|-|TRBV12-3/TRBV12-4|many
CASSSWAGAEGEQFF
TGTGCCAGCAGTTCCTGGGCGGGGGCAGAGGGTGAGCAGTTCTTC
>TRBJ1-6|TRBD1|TRBV12-3/TRBV12-4|-
CASRGQGAFSPLHF
TGTGCCAGCAGGGGACAGGGGGCATTTTCACCCCTCCACTTT
>TRBJ2-7|TRBD2|TRBV12-3/TRBV12-4|many
CASRAGGPYEQYF
TGTGCCAGCAGAGCGGGAGGTCCGTACGAGCAGTACTTC
>TRBJ2-7|TRBD1|TRBV11-2|many
CASSLDGQGYEQYF
TGTGCCAGCAGCTTAGACGGACAGGGCTACGAGCAGTACTTC
>TRBJ2-7|-|TRBV30|-
CAWSLLADSYEQYF
TGTGCCTGGAGTCTCTTAGCTGATTCCTACGAGCAGTACTTC
>TRBJ1-2|TRBD1|TRBV7-9|many
CASSSPGQEVSGYTF
TGTGCCAGCAGCTCCCCGGGACAGGAAGTGTCTGGCTACACCTTC
>TRBJ1-2|-|TRBV4-1|-
CASSQERGLGPYGYTF
TGCGCCAGCAGCCAAGAGAGAGGGTTAGGCCCCTATGGCTACACCTTC
>TRBJ2-7|TRBD1|TRBV5-1|-
CASSHYGTGYEQYF
TGCGCCAGCAGCCACTACGGGACAGGGTACGAGCAGTACTTC
>TRBJ1-5|TRBD1|TRBV30|many
CAWSRTGYQPQHF
TGTGCCTGGAGTCGGACAGGGTATCAGCCCCAGCATTTT
>TRBJ2-7|TRBD2|TRBV4-1|few
CASSLPGLAQDEQYF
TGCGCCAGCAGCCTACCGGGACTAGCGCAAGACGAGCAGTACTTC
>TRBJ1-1|-|TRBV12-3/TRBV12-4|many
CASSLTGRTEAFF
TGTGCCAGCAGCCTAACTGGACGGACCGAAGCTTTCTTT
>TRBJ2-5|-|TRBV3-1|-
CASSQDIRFQETQYF
TGTGCCAGCAGCCAAGATATTCGGTTCCAAGAGACCCAGTACTTC
>TRBJ1-1|-|TRBV30|many
CAWSVGDLTEAFF
TGTGCCTGGAGTGTAGGGGACCTCACTGAAGCTTTCTTT
>TRBJ1-5|-|TRBV6-1|few
CASSEGGTQNQPQHF
TGTGCCAGCAGTGAAGGGGGGACCCAGAATCAGCCCCAGCATTTT
>TRBJ1-2|TRBD1|TRBV5-1|-
CASSLPGQSYGYTF
TGCGCCAGCAGCTTACCGGGACAGAGCTATGGCTACACCTTC
>TRBJ1-5|-|TRBV11-2|many
CATLAGQPQHF
TGTGCCACCCTGGCCGGGCAGCCCCAGCATTTT
>TRBJ2-5|-|TRBV4-1|many
CASSLGSQETQYF
TGCGCCAGCAGCCTCGGGAGTCAAGAGACCCAGTACTTC